This T cell receptor (beta chain) is from a study of T cell responses to AZD1222 COVID-19 vaccine. Some second doses came at about 4 weeks and others at about 12 weeks; these were pooled. Assay: immunoSEQ multiplex PCR; the TCRdb copy retains only in-frame clones and omits some. The profile covers tens of thousands of clones, with about 91% appearing a single time and approximately 6.1% taken by the ten largest. Germline CDR1 MNHEY, CDR2 SVGAGI. Trimming shortened V by 4 bases and J by 0 bases, and 7 bases separated the two germline ends. This CDR3 spans 15 amino acids. This chain joins TRBV6-5 and TRBJ2-6; D remains ambiguous. This clonotype was sampled from an adult who received the AZD1222 COVID-19 vaccine. The material was peripheral blood, obtained 28 days after the second AZD1222 dose. The CDR3 is CASSSVASGANVLTF. The CDR3 nucleotides read TGTGCCAGCAGTTCGGTGGCCTCTGGGGCCAACGTCCTGACTTTC.